This passage covers 3 T cell receptor beta chains from one sample sequenced in a study of T cells in Graves' hyperthyroidism and ophthalmopathy. Using RNA transcripts as the source, TCR beta CDR3 regions were amplified. The primer set for the first-round RT-PCR of the TCR CDR3 was HTBI. MiXCR was run by TCRdb on the multiplex PCR reads, yielding one entry per CDR3 protein. This sample yields about 720,000 distinct CDR3 sequences, of which roughly a sixth are seen a single time; roughly a sixth belongs to the top ten. The sample consisted of blood. The receptors stem from a woman aged 45-59 years with Graves' hyperthyroidism that later progressed to Graves' ophthalmopathy.

In its sample, this clonotype was seen many times. The V call is TRBV2, the J call TRBJ1-2; a possible D gene is TRBD1 (6 bases). The CDR3 is made up of 14 amino acids. From germline, CDR1 is SNHLY and CDR2 FYNNEI. V was cut by 7 bases and J by 4 bases, with 16 bases left in between. DNA for the CDR3: TGTGCCAGCACCCTCGAGGACAGACCCTATGGCTACACCTTC. This sequence encodes CASTLEDRPYGYTF.

The gene calls are TRBV5-1 and TRBJ1-6; 9 bases line up with TRBD1. The germline CDR1 and CDR2 sequences are SGHRS and YFSETQ. With 0 bases clipped from V and 9 bases from J, the junction kept 7 bases outside the gene matches. The CDR3 contains 16 residues. The CDR3 nucleotides read TGCGCCAGCAGCTTGGACTACGGGACAGGGACTTCACCCCTCCACTTT. Protein product: CASSLDYGTGTSPLHF.

This rearrangement joins TRBV20-1 to TRBJ1-2; D gene unclear. The CDR3 consists of 8 residues. Germline V gene sequence: CDR1 DFQATT, CDR2 SNEGSKA (reference sequence). The V end was cut by 4 bases, the J end by 8 bases, with 2 bases between. The CDR3, as DNA: TGCAGTGCTATAGGCTACACCTTC. Translating it yields CSAIGYTF.